The 2 T cell receptor beta chains given below trace back to one sample, sequenced in a study of CD4 and CD8 cells across lung adenocarcinoma regions. TCRdb independently ran MiXCR on the PCR reads; one entry per CDR3 protein. The sample lists over 10,000 distinct CDR3 sequences; approximately 50% were seen once. Sequenced: CD8+ T cells from the center of a lung tumor. These receptors were collected from a female donor with lung adenocarcinoma. The CD4 and CD8 labels of this study may be unreliable.

This clonotype was observed once. The V call is TRBV6-5, the J call TRBJ2-3; D is unclear. CDR3 size: 14 residues. Germline CDR1 MNHEY, CDR2 SVGAGI. Trimming left V 2 bases short and J 0 bases short, with 6 bases between. This CDR3 reads CASSYQTSTDTQYF. The CDR3, as DNA: TGTGCCAGCAGTTACCAGACTAGCACAGATACGCAGTATTTT.

This clonotype was detected ten times or more. The chain recombines TRBV4-1 with TRBJ2-3, with 10 bases identical to TRBD2. The CDR3 is 16 amino acids. Looked up from germline, CDR1 is MGHRA and CDR2 is YSYEKL. V trimming: 4 bases; J trimming: 6 bases; junction bases outside the gene matches: 10. This CDR3 reads CASSPIQLAGPDTQYF. CDR3 sequence (DNA): TGCGCCAGCAGCCCTATCCAACTAGCGGGGCCTGATACGCAGTATTTT.